This TCR beta chain is from a study of cytomegalovirus exposure and HLA in healthy donors. Findings and limits, study-wide: The authors excluded some V segments, including TRBV6-2 and TRBV6-3, as indistinguishable. Across donors, sequencing depth was assumed by presence/absence analyses to be roughly uniform. Reportedly, cytomegalovirus status was diagnosed with high sensitivity and specificity. Being productive about 87% or about 30% of the time was typical of most TCR beta V segments in an earlier analysis.

V gave up 5 bases and J gave up 5 bases, with 19 bases separating them. The CDR3 has 16 residues. Per germline, CDR1 SGHTA and CDR2 FQGTGA. Primers: 60 Vbeta forward and 13 Jbeta reverse. Here immunoSEQ multiplex PCR was the method, and the copy in TCRdb shows in-frame clones only, minus some. This sample carries tens of thousands of clones, with around 6.5% going to the ten biggest clones. Note on this clone: Its target is unknown.

The specimen sequenced was PBMCs. The V call is TRBV7-3, the J call TRBJ2-1; possible D gene TRBD2, 5 bases. This TCR was sampled from a woman aged 40 to 50 in good health and CMV-seronegative. CDR3 sequence: CASSRAVSSRDNEQFF. The CDR3 coding sequence is TGTGCCAGCAGCCGAGCTGTTTCTAGCCGAGACAATGAGCAGTTCTTC.